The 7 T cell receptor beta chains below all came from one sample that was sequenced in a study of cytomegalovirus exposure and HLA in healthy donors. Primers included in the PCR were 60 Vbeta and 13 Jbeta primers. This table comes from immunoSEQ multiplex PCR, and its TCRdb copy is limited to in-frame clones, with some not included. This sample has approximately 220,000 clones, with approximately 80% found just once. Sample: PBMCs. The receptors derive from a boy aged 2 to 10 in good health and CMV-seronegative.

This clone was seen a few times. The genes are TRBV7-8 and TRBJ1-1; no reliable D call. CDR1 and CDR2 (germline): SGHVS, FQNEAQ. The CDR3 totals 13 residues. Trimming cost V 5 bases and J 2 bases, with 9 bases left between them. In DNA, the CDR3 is TGTGCCAGCAGCCTCTCGGTAAACACTGAAGCTTTCTTT. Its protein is CASSLSVNTEAFF.

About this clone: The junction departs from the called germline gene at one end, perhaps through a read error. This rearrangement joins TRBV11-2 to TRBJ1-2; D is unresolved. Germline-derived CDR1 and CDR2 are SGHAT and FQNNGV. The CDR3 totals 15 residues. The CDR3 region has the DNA TGTGCCAGCAGCCAACCCGGCGGCGGTTTGAGTGGCTACCCCTTC. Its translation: CASSQPGGGLSGYPF.

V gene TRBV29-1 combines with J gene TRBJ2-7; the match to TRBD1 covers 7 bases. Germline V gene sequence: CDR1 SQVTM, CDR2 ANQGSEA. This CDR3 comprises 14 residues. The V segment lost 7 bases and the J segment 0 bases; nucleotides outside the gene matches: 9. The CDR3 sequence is CSAAGGKGSYEQYF. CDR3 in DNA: TGCAGCGCCGCAGGGGGAAAGGGCTCCTACGAGCAGTACTTC.

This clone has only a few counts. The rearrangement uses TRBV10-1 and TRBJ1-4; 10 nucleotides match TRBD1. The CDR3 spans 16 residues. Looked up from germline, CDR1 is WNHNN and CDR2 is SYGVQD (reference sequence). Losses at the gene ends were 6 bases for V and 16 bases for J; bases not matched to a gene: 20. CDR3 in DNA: TGCGCCAGCAGATACCCACGGGACAGGGGACAGATAAGGAGGTTTTTT. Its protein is CASRYPRDRGQIRRFF.

The CDR3 DNA reads TGTGCCAGCAGTTATCGACAGGGGGCACAGGAGCAGTACTTC. Its protein product is CASSYRQGAQEQYF. The chain is built from TRBV6-5 and TRBJ2-7, with 10 bases matching TRBD1. The V and J ends lost 3 bases and 7 bases, in that order; junction bases with no gene match: 6. The CDR3 contains 14 residues. The germline V gene has CDR1 MNHEY and CDR2 SVGAGI.

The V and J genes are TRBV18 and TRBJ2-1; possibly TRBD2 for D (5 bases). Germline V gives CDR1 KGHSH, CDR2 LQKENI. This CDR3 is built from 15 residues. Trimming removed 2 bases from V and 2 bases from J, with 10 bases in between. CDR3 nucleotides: TGTGCCAGCTCACCAGGGAGTTGGGCCTACAATGAGCAGTTCTTC. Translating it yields CASSPGSWAYNEQFF.

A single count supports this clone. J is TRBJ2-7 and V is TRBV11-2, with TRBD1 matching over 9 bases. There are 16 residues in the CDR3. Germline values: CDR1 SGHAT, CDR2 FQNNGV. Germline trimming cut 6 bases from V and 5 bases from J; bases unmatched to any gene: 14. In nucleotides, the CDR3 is TGTGCCAGCAGACCACTTACAGGGGGCGCAATCAACGAGCAGTACTTC. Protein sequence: CASRPLTGGAINEQYF.